A selection of T cell receptor beta chains follows, all from one sample in a study of T cell clones after liver transplantation. Data came from immunoSEQ multiplex PCR; TCRdb stores just in-frame clones and leaves some out. The table records some 80,000 clones, 80% to 85% of them present only once. The sample consisted of CD4+ T cells from blood, taken 45 to 46 months after liver transplant. The receptors shown here come from a human patient who received a liver transplant. Some T cells may trace back to the graft donor. Both conserved end residues are trimmed from each CDR3. Size is omitted from some rows. Given values are once, few, many or a class for expanded clones.

length: 12; V: TRBV19; size: NA; CDR3: ASSIFTGNTEAF
length: 13; V: TRBV28; size: NA; CDR3: ASTQSGHLSYEQY
length: 16; V: TRBV11-3; size: NA; CDR3: ASSQRGRQGKVFEKLF
length: 13; V: TRBV29-1; size: NA; CDR3: SVHGDRAVDTEAF
length: 12; V: TRBV19; size: NA; CDR3: ASRPDRRLEKLF
length: 12; V: TRBV11-3; size: NA; CDR3: ASSLVGRNNEQF
length: 13; V: TRBV28; size: NA; CDR3: ASSLVAGSYNEQF
length: 10; V: TRBV29-1; size: once; CDR3: SVGSGQYEQY
length: 11; V: TRBV6-8; size: NA; CDR3: ATKRYSSYEQY
length: 13; V: TRBV6-1; size: NA; CDR3: ASRRPLAGLETQY
length: 11; V: TRBV29-1; size: NA; CDR3: SVEGQQNTEAF
length: 13; V: TRBV15; size: NA; CDR3: ATSREFGEDNEQF
length: 11; V: TRBV10-1; size: NA; CDR3: ASSRGSSYEQY
length: 12; V: TRBV2; size: NA; CDR3: ASSGGTSNYGYT
length: 15; V: TRBV5-1; size: NA; CDR3: ASSLAPQSSGANVLT
length: 13; V: TRBV6-5; size: NA; CDR3: ASSYSGSPTGELF
length: 13; V: TRBV6-6; size: NA; CDR3: ASSSGTRGSYEQY
length: 18; V: TRBV4-1; size: NA; CDR3: ASSQPRDRRGPATNEKLF
length: 12; V: TRBV5-1; size: NA; CDR3: ASSWLDSNTEAF
length: 14; V: TRBV4-2; size: NA; CDR3: ASSLYSTGRNYGYT
length: 11; V: TRBV7-8; size: once; CDR3: ASSLVQGYEQF
length: 13; V: TRBV9; size: NA; CDR3: ASSPTWDASYEQY